This T cell receptor (beta chain) was sequenced in a study of beta chain features in type 1 diabetes. Expressed TCRB transcripts were sequenced because the isolated RNA had all been reverse transcribed beforehand. Roughly 3.6 million reads per sample were averaged for naive, central memory and regulatory samples. Generated by immunoSEQ multiplex PCR, the TCRdb table keeps only in-frame clones and is missing some. The repertoire includes hundreds of thousands of clones, roughly 13% of them detected once, and about 0.024% sits in the top ten. General study results and limits: Patients with type 1 diabetes showed fewer VDJ junction insertions and more deletions. Resolution of whether HLA type affects TCRB rearrangement was not achieved here.

This clone was seen only a few times. Its cognate antigen is unknown. Material: naive CD4+ T cells from blood. The origin of this receptor is a woman aged 40 to 55 in good health.

CDR3 coding DNA: TGTGCTAGTGGTTTGGTCACTGGGGGGACTAACTATGGCTACACCTTC. Translation: CASGLVTGGTNYGYTF. The rearrangement uses TRBV12-5 and TRBJ1-2; tentatively, D is TRBD1 (5 bases). Trimming removed 0 bases from V and 0 bases from J, with 11 bases in between. The CDR3 sequence is 16 residues long. CDR1 and CDR2 from the germline V gene are LGHNT and FRNRAP.